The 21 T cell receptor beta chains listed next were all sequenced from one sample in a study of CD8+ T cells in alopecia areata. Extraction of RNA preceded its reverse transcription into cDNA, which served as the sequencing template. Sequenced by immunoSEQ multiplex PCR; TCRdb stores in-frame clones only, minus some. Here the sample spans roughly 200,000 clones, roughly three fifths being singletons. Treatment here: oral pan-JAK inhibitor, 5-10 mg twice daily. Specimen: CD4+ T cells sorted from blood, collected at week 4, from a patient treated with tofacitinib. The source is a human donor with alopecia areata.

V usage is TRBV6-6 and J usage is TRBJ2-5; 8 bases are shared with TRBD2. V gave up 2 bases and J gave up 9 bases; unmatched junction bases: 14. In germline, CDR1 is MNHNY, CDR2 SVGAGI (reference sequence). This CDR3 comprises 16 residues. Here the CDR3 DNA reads TGTGCCAGCAGTTACGGTAGCGGGGCTCACCGTGTGGCCCAGTACTTC. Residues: CASSYGSGAHRVAQYF.

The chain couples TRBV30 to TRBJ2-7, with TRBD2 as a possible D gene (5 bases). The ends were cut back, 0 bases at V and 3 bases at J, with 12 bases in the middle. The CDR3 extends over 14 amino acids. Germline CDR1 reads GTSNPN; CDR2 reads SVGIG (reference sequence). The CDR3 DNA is TGTGCCTGGAGTGTTCGACTACCGGTCTACGAGCAGTACTTC. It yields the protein CAWSVRLPVYEQYF.

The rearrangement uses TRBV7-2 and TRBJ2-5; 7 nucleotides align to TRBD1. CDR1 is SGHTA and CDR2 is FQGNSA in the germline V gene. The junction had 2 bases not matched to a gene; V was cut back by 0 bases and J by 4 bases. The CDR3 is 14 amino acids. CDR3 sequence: CASSLAGQLETQYF. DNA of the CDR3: TGTGCCAGCAGCTTAGCGGGACAGTTAGAGACCCAGTACTTC.

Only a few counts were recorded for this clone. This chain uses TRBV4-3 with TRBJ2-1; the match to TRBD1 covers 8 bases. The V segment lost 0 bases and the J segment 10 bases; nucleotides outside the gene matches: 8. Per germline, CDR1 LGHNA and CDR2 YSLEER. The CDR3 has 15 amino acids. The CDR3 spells CASSQDHQGAGEQFF. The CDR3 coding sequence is TGCGCCAGCAGCCAAGACCACCAGGGGGCTGGCGAGCAGTTCTTC.

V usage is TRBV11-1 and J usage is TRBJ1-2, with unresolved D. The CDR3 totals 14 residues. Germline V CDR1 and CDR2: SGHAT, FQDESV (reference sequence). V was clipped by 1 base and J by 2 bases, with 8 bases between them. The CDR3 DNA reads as TGTGCCAGCAGCTTAGTCCAAGGAAACTATGGCTACACCTTC. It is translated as CASSLVQGNYGYTF.

DNA of the CDR3: TGTGCCAGCATGGGACAGGGGGGAAAACTGTTTTTT. It codes for CASMGQGGKLFF. J is TRBJ1-4 and V is TRBV2, with 11 bases identical to TRBD1. V lost 7 bases to trimming and J lost 10 bases; unmatched junction nucleotides: 2. Germline CDR1 and CDR2: SNHLY and FYNNEI. The CDR3 has 12 residues.

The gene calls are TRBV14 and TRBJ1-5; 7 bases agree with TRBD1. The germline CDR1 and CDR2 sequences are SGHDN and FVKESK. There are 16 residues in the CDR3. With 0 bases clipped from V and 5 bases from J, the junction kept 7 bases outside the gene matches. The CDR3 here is CASSQDGWQGDQPQHF. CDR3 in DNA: TGTGCCAGCAGCCAAGATGGGTGGCAGGGGGATCAGCCCCAGCATTTT. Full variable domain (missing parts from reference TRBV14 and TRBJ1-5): EAGVTQFPSHSVIEKGQTVTLRCDPISGHDNLYWYRRVMGKEIKFLLHFVKESKQDESGMPNNRFLAERTGGTYSTLKVQPAELEDSGVYFCASSQDGWQGDQPQHFGDGTRLSIL.

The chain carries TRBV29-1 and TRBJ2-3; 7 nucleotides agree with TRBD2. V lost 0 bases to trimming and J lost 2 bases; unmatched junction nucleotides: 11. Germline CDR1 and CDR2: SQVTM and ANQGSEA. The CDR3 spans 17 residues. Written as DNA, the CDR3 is TGCAGCGTTGAAGATCGGCAAGGCGGGGGAGCCACAGATACGCAGTATTTT. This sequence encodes CSVEDRQGGGATDTQYF.

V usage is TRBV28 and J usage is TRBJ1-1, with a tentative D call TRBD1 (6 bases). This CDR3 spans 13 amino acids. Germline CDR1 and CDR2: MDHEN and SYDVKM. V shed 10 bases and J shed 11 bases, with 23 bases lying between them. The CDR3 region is CATRPPVDSTAFF. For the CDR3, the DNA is TGTGCCACCAGACCCCCCGTGGACAGTACGGCTTTCTTT.

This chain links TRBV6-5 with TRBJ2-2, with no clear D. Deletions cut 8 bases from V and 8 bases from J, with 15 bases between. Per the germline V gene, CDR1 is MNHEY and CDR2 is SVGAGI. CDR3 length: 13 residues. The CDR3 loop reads CASSRGEGGELFF. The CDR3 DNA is TGTGCCAGCTCGAGAGGCGAAGGGGGGGAGCTGTTTTTT.

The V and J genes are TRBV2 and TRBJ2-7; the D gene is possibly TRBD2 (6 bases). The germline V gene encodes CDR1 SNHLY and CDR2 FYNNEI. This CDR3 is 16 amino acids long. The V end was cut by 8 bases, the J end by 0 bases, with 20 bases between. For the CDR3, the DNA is TGTGCCAGCCCGTCTATCGGGGGAGAGAGCTCCTACGAGCAGTACTTC. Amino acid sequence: CASPSIGGESSYEQYF.

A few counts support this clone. CDR3 nucleotide sequence: TGCAGCGTCCTGCCTGAGCGGGGGGGCCGCTACAATGAGCAGTTCTTC. This sequence encodes CSVLPERGGRYNEQFF. The gene calls are TRBV29-1 and TRBJ2-1; 10 positions match TRBD2. V lost 6 bases, J lost 3 bases, and 11 bases stayed unmatched. CDR3 length equals 16 residues. Germline V gene sequence: CDR1 SQVTM, CDR2 ANQGSEA.

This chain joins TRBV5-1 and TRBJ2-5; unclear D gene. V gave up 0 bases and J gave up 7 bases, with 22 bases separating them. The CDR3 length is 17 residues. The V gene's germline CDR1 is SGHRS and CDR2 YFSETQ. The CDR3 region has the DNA TGCGCCAGCAGCTTGGACCCCTTATGGCCAGAATCGAGGACCCAGTACTTC. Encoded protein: CASSLDPLWPESRTQYF.

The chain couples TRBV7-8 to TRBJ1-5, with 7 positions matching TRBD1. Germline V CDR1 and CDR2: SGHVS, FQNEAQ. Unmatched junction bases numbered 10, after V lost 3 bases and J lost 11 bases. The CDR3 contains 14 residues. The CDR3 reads CASSFYRGKRAQHF. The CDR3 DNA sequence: TGTGCCAGCAGCTTCTACAGGGGAAAGCGTGCCCAGCATTTT.

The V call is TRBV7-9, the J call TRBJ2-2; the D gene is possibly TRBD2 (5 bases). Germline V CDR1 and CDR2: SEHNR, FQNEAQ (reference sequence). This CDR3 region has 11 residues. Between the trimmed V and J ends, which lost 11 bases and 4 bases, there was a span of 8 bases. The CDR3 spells CAGRGTGELFF. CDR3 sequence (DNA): TGTGCCGGTCGGGGCACCGGGGAGCTGTTTTTT.

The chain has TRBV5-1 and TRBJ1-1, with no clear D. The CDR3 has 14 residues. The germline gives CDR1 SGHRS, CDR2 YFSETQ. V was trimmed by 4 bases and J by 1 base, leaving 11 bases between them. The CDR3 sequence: CASSIRPANTEAFF. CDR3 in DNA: TGCGCCAGCAGCATCAGACCGGCGAACACTGAAGCTTTCTTT.

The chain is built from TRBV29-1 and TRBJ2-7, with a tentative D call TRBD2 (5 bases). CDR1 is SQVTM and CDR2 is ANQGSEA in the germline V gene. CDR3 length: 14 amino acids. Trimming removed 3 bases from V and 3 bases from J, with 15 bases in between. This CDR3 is CSVDESGSRYEQYF. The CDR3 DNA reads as TGCAGCGTTGATGAGAGCGGAAGTCGCTACGAGCAGTACTTC.

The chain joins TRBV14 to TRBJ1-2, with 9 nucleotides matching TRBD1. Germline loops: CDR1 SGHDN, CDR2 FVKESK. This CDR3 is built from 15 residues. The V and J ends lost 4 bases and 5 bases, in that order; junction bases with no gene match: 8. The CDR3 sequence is CASSRLGQGGYGYTF. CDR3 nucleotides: TGTGCCAGCAGCCGTCTGGGACAGGGAGGGTATGGCTACACCTTC.

CDR3 region: CSVVAGGPTGAYEQYF. CDR3 DNA: TGCAGCGTTGTGGCGGGGGGACCTACTGGGGCCTACGAGCAGTACTTC. This chain uses TRBV29-1 with TRBJ2-7; 8 bases are a match to TRBD2. CDR1 is SQVTM and CDR2 is ANQGSEA in the germline V gene. The CDR3 length is 16 residues. After removal of 4 bases from V and 2 bases from J, the junction contained 13 bases not matched to a gene.

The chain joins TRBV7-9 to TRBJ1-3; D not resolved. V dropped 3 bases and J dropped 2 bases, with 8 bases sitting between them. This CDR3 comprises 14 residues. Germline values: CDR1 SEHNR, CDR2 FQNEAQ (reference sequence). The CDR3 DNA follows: TGTGCCAGCAGCTTGCGGGGTACTGGAAACACCATATATTTT. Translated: CASSLRGTGNTIYF.

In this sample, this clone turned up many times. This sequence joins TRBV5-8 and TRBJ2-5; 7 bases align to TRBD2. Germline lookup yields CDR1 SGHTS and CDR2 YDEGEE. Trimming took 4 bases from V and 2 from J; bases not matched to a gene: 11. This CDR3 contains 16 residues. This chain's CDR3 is CASSELSWTRQETQYF. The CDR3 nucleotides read TGTGCCAGCAGCGAGTTATCTTGGACTAGACAAGAGACCCAGTACTTC.